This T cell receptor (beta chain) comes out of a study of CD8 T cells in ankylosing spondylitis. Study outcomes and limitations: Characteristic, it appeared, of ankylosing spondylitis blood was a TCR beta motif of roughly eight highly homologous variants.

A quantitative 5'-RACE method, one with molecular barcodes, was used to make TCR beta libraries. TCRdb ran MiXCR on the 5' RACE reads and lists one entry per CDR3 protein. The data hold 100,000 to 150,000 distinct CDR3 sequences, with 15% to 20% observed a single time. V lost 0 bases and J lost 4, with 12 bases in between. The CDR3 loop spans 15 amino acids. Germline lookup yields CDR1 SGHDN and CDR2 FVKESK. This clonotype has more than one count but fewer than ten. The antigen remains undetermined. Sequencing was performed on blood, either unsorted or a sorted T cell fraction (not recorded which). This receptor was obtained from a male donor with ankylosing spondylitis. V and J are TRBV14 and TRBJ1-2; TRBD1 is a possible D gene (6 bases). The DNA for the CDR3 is TGTGCCAGCAGCCAAGAGTCGGGGGCGGGCTATGGCTACACCTTC. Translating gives CASSQESGAGYGYTF.